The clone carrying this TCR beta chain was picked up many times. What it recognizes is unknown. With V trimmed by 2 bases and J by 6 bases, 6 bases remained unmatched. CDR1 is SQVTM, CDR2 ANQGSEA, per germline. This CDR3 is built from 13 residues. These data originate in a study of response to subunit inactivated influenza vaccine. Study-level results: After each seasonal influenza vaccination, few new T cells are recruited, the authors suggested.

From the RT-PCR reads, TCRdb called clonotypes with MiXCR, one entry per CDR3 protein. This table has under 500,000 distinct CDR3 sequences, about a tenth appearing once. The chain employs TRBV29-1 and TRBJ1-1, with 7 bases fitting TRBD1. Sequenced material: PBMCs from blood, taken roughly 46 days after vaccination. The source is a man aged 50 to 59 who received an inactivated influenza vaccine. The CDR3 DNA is TGCAGCGTTGAACAGGGGGATCTCGCTGAAGCTTTCTTT. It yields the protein CSVEQGDLAEAFF. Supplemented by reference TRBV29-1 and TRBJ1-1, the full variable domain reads SAVISQKPSRDICQRGTSLTIQCQVDSQVTMMFWYRQQPGQSLTLIATANQGSEATYESGFVIDKFPISRPNLTFSTLTVSNMSPEDSSIYLCSVEQGDLAEAFFGQGTRLTVV.